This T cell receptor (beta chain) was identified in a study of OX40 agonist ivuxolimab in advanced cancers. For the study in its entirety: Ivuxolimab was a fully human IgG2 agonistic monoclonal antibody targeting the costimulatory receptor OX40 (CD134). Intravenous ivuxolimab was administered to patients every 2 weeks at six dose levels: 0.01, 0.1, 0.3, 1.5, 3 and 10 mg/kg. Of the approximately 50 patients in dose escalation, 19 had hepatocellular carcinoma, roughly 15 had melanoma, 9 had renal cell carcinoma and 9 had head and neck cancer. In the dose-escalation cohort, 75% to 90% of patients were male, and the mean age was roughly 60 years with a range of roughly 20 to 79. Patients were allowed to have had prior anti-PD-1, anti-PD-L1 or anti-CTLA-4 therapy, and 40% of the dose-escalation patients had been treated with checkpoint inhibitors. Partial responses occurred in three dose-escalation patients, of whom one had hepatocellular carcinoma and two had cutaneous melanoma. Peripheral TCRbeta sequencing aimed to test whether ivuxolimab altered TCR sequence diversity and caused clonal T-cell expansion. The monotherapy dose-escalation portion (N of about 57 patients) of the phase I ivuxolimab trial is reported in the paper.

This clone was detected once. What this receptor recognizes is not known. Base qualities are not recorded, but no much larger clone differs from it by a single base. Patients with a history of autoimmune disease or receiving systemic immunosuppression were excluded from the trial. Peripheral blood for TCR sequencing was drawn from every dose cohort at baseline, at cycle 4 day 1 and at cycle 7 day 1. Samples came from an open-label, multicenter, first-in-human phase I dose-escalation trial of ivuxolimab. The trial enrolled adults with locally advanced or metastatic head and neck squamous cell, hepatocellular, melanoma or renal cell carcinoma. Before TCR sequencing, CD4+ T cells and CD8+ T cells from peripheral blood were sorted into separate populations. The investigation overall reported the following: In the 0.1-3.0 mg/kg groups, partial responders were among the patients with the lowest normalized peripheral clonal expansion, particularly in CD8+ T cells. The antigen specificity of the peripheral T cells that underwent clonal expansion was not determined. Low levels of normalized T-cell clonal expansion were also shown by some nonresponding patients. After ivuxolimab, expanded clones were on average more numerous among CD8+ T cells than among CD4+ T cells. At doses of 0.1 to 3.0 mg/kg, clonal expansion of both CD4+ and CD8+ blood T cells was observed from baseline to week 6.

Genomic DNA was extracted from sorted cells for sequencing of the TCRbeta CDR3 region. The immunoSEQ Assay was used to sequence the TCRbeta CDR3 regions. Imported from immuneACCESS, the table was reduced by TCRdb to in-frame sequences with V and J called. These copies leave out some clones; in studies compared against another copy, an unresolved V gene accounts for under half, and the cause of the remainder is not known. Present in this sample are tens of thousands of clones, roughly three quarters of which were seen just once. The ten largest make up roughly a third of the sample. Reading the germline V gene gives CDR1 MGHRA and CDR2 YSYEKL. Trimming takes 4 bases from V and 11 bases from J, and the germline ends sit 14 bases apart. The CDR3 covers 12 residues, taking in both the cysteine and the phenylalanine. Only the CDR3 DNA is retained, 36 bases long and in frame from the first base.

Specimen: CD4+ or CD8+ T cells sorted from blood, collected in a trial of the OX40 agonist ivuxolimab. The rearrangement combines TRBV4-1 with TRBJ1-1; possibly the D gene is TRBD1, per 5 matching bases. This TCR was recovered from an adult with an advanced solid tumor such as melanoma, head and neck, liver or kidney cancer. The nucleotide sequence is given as TGCGCCAGCAGCCCCCAGGGCCAGGTGGCTTTCTTT. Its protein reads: CASSPQGQVAFF.